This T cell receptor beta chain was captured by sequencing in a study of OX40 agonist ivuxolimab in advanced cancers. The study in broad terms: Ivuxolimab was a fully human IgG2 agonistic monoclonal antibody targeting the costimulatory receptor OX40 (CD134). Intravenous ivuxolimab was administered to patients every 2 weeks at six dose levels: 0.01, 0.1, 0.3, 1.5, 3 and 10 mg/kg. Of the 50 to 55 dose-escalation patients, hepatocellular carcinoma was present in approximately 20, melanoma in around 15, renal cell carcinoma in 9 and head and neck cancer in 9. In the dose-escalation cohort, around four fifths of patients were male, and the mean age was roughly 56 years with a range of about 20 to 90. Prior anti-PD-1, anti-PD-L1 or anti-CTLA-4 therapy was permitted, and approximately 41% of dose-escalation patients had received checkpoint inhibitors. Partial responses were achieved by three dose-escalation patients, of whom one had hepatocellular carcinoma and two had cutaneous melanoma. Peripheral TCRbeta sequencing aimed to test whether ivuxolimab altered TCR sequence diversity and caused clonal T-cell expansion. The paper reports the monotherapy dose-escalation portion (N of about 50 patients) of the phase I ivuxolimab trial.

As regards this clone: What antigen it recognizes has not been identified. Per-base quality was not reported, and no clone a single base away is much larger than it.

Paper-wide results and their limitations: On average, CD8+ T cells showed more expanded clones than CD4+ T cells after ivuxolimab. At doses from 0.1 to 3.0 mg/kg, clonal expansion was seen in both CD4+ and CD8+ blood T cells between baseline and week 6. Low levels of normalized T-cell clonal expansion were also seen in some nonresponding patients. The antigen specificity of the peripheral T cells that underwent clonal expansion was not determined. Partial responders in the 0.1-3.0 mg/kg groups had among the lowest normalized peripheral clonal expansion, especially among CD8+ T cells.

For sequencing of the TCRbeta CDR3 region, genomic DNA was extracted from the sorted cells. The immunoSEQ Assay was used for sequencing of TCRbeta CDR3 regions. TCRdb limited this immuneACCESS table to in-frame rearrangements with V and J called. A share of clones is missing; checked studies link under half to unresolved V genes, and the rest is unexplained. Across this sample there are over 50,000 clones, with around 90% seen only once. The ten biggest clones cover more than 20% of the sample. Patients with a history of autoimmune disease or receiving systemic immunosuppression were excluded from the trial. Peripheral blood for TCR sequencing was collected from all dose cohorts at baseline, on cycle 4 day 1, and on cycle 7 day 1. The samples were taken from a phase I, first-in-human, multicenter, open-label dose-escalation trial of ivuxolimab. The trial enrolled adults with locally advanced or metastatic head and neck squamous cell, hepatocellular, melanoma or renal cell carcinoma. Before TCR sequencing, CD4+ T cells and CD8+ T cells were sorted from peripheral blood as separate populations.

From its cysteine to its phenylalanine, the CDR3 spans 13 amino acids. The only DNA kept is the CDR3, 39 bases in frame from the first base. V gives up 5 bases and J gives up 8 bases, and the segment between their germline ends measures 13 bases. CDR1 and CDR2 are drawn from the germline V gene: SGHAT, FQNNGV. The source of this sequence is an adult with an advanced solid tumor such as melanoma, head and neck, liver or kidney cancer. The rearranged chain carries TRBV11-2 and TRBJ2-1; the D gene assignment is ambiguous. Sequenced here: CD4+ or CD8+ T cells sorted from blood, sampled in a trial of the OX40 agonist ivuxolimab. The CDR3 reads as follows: CASSPGPFYEQFF. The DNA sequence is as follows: TGTGCCAGCAGCCCAGGCCCTTTTTATGAGCAGTTCTTC.